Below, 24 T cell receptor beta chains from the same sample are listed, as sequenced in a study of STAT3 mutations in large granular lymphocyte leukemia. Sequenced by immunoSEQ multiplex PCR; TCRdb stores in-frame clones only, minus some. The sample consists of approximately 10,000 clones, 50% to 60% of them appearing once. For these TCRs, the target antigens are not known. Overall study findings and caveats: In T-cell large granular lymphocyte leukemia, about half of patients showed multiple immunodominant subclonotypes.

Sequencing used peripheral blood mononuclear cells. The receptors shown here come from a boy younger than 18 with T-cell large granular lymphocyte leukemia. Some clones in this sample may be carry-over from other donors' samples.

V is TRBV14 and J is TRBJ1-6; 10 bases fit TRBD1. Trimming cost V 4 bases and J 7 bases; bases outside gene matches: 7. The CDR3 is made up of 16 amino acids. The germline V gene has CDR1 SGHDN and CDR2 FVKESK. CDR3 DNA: TGTGCCAGCAGCCCCGGGACAGGGGCCTCAAATTCACCCCTCCACTTT. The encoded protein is CASSPGTGASNSPLHF.

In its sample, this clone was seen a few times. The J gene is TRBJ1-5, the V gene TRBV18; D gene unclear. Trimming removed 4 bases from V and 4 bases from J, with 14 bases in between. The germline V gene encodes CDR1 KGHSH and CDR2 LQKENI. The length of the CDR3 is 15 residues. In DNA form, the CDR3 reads TGTGCCAGCTCACTTGCGGGGATGGGTAATCAGCCCCAGCATTTT. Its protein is CASSLAGMGNQPQHF. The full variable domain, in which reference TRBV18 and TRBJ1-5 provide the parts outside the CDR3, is NAGVMQNPRHLVRRRGQEARLRCSPMKGHSHVYWYRQLPEEGLKFMVYLQKENIIDESGMPKERFSAEFPKEGPSILRIQQVVRGDSAAYFCASSLAGMGNQPQHFGDGTRLSIL.

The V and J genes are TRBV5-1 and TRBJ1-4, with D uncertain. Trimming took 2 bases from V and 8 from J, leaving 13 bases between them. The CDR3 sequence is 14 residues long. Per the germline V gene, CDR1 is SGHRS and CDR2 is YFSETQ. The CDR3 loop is CASSFGPVDEKLFF. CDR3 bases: TGCGCCAGCAGCTTCGGGCCAGTCGACGAAAAACTGTTTTTT.

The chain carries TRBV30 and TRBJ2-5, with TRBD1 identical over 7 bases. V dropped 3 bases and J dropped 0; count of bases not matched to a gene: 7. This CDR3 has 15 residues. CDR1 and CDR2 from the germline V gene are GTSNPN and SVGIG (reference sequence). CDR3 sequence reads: CAWRRGQHNQETQYF. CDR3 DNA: TGTGCCTGGAGGAGGGGACAGCACAACCAAGAGACCCAGTACTTC.

CDR3 residues: CASSNSGAEEQFF. CDR3 nucleotide sequence: TGTGCCAGCTCCAACTCGGGGGCGGAGGAGCAGTTCTTC. V is TRBV18 and J is TRBJ2-1; D may be TRBD1 or TRBD2 (6 bases each). Trimming removed 6 bases at V and 10 bases at J, with 16 bases between. The CDR3 spans 13 residues. CDR1 KGHSH and CDR2 LQKENI come from the germline V gene.

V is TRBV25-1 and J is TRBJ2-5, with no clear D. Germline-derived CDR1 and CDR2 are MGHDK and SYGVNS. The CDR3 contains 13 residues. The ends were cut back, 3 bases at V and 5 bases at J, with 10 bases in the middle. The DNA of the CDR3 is TGTGCCAGCAGTGATCTAGGGCTGGAGACCCAGTACTTC. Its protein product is CASSDLGLETQYF.

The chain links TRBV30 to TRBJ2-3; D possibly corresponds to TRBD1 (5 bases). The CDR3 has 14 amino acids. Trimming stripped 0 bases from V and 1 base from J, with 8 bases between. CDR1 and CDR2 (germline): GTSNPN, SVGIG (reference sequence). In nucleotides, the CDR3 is TGTGCCTGGAGTGTACAAGGGGGCACAGATACGCAGTATTTT. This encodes CAWSVQGGTDTQYF.

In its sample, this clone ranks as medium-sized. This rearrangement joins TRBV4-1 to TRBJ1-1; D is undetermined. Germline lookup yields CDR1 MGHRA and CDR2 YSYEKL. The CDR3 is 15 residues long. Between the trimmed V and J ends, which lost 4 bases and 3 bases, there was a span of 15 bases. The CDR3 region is CASSPGKSPHTEAFF. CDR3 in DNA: TGCGCCAGCAGCCCTGGGAAGAGCCCTCACACTGAAGCTTTCTTT.

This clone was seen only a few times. CDR3 nucleotide sequence: TGTGCCAGCAGCCTCGTCGGTTTCTCTGGAAACACCATATATTTT. Its translation: CASSLVGFSGNTIYF. The rearrangement links TRBV7-9 to TRBJ1-3; no reliable D call. V dropped 5 bases and J dropped 0 bases, with 11 bases sitting between them. The CDR3 covers 15 residues. CDR1 is SEHNR and CDR2 is FQNEAQ in the germline V gene (reference sequence).

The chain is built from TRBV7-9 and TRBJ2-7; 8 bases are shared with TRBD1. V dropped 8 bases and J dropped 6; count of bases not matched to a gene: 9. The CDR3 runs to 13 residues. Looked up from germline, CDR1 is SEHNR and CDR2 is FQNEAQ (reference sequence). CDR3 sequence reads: CASQGQGLIEQYF. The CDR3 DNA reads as TGTGCCAGCCAAGGACAGGGTCTGATCGAGCAGTACTTC. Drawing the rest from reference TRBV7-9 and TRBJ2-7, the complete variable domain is DTGVSQNPRHKITKRGQNVTFRCDPISEHNRLYWYRQTLGQGPEFLTYFQNEAQLEKSRLLSDRFSAERPKGSFSTLEIQRTEQGDSAMYLCASQGQGLIEQYFGPGTRLTVT.

The CDR3: CASSYAGGALNEKLFF. The CDR3 nucleotides are TGTGCCAGCAGTTACGCGGGTGGGGCTCTTAATGAAAAACTGTTTTTT. V usage is TRBV6-5 and J usage is TRBJ1-4; weak D call: TRBD1 (5 bases). There are 16 residues in the CDR3. V lost 2 bases, J lost 4 bases, and 14 bases lay in between. CDR1 and CDR2 from the germline V gene are MNHEY and SVGAGI.

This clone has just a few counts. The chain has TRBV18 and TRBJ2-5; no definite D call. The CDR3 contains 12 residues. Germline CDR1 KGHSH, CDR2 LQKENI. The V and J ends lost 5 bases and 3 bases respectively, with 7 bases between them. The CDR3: CASSGLEETQYF. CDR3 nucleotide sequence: TGTGCCAGCTCAGGGTTAGAAGAGACCCAGTACTTC.

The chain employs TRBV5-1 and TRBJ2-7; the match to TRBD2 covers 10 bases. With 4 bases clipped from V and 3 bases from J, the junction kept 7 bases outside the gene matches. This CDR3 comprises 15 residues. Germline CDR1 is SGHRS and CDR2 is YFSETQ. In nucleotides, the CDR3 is TGCGCCAGCAGCCCAGCTAGCGGGAGTGTCTACGAGCAGTACTTC. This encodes CASSPASGSVYEQYF.

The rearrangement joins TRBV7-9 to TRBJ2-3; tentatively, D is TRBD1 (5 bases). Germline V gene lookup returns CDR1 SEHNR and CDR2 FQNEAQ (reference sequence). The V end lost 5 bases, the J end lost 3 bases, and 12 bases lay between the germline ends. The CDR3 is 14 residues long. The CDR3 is CASSPGSQTDTQYF. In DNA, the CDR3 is TGTGCCAGCAGCCCAGGGTCACAAACAGATACGCAGTATTTT.

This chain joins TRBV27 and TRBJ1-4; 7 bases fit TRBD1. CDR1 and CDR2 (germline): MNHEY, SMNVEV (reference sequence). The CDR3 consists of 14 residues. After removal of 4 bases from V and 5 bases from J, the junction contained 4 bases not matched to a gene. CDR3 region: CASSSGTANEKLFF. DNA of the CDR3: TGTGCCAGCAGTTCCGGGACAGCGAATGAAAAACTGTTTTTT.

CDR3 DNA sequence: TGTGCCAGCAGCCGCGGGGGGTATAGCAATCAGCCCCAGCATTTT. Translation: CASSRGGYSNQPQHF. The chain recombines TRBV7-8 with TRBJ1-5; TRBD1 is a possible D gene (5 bases). This CDR3 contains 15 residues. The V gene lost 5 bases and the J gene lost 0 bases, with 11 bases spanning the gap. The V gene's germline CDR1 is SGHVS and CDR2 FQNEAQ.

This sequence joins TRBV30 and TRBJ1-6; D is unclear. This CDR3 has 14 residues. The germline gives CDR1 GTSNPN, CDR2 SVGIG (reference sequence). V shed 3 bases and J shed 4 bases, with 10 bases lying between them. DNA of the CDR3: TGTGCCTGGAGCTATTCCGAGTATAATTCACCCCTCCACTTT. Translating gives CAWSYSEYNSPLHF.

The DNA of the CDR3 is TGTGCCAGCAGTGAATCGGAGGAGGGACCAGATACGCAGTATTTT. Protein sequence: CASSESEEGPDTQYF. This chain joins TRBV6-1 and TRBJ2-3; D might be TRBD2 (6 bases). Germline V gene data show CDR1 as MNHNS and CDR2 as SASEGT. Trimming took 2 bases from V and 4 from J, leaving 13 bases between them. The CDR3 consists of 15 residues.

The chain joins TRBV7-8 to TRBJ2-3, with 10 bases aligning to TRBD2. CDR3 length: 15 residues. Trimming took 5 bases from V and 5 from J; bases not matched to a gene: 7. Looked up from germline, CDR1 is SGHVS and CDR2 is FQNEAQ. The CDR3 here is CASSRTSGAGDTQYF. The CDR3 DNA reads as TGTGCCAGCAGCAGAACTAGCGGGGCGGGAGATACGCAGTATTTT.

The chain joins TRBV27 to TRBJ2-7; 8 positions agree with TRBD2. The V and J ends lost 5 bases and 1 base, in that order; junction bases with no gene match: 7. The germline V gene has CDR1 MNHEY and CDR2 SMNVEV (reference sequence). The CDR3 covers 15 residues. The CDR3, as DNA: TGTGCCAGCAGTCGGAGACTAGCGCTGTCCTACGAGCAGTACTTC. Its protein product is CASSRRLALSYEQYF.

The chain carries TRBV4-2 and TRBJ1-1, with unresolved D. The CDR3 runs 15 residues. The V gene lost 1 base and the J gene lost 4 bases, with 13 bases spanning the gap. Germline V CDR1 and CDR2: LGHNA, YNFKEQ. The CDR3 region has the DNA TGTGCCAGCAGCCAAGTCAAGTCGAAGGGCACTGAAGCTTTCTTT. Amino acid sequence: CASSQVKSKGTEAFF.

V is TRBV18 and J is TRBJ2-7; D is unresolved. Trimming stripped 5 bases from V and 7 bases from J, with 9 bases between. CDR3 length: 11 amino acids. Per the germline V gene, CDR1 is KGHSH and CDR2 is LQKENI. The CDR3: CASSSVLEQYF. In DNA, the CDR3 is TGTGCCAGCTCATCAGTGTTGGAGCAGTACTTC.

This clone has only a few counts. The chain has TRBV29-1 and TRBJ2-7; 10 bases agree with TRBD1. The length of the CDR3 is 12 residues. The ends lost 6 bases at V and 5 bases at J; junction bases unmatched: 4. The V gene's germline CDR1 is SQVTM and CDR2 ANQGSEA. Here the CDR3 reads CSVGQGNDEQYF. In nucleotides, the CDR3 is TGCAGCGTGGGACAGGGGAACGACGAGCAGTACTTC.

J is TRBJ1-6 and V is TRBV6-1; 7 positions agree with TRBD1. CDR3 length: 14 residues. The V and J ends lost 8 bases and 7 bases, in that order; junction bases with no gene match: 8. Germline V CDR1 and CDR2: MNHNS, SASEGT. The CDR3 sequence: CASFYRGRNSPLHF. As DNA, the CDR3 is TGTGCCAGCTTTTACAGGGGCCGGAATTCACCCCTCCACTTT.